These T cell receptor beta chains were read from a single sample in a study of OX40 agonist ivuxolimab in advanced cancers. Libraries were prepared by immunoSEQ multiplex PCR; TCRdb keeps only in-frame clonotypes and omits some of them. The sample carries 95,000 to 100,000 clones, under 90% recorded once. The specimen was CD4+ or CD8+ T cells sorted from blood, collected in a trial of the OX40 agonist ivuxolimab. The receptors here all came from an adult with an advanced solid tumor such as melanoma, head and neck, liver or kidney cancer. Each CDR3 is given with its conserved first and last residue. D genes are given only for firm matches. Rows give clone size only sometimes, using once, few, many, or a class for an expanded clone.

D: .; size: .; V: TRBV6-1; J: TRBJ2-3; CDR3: CASSPPTDTQYF; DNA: TGTGCCAGCAGCCCCCCCACAGATACGCAGTATTTT
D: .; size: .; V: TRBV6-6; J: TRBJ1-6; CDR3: CASTQEGSSYNSPLHF; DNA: TGTGCCAGCACTCAGGAGGGGAGCTCCTATAATTCACCCCTCCACTTT
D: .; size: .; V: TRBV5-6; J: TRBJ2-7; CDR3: CASSWDNSYEQYF; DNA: TGTGCCAGCAGCTGGGACAACTCCTACGAGCAGTACTTC
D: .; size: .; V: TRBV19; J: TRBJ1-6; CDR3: CASSVGGPLHF; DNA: TGTGCCAGTAGCGTGGGGGGACCCCTCCACTTT
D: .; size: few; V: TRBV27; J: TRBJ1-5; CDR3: CASSPPDGFNQPQHF; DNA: TGTGCCAGCAGTCCCCCCGACGGATTCAATCAGCCCCAGCATTTT
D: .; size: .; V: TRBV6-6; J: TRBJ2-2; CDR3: CASRQGIGELFF; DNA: TGTGCCAGCAGACAGGGAATCGGGGAGCTGTTTTTT
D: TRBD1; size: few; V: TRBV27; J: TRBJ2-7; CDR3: CASISGTAPYEQYF; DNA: TGTGCCAGCATTTCCGGGACAGCCCCCTACGAGCAGTACTTC
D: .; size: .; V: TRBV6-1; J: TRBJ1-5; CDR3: CASKGGQANQPQHF; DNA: TGTGCCAGCAAAGGGGGGCAGGCTAACCAGCCCCAGCATTTT
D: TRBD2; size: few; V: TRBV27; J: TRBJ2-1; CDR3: CASRLAGANEQFF; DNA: TGTGCCAGCCGACTAGCGGGAGCCAATGAGCAGTTCTTC
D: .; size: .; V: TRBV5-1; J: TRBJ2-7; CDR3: CASANLGREQYF; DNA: TGCGCCAGCGCGAACTTAGGGAGGGAGCAGTACTTC
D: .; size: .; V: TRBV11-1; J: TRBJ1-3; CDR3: CASSPRRGPSGNTIYF; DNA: TGTGCCAGCAGTCCCCGAAGGGGACCCTCTGGAAACACCATATATTTT
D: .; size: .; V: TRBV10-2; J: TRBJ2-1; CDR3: CASSESRGGISSYNEQFF; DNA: TGCGCCAGCAGTGAGTCGCGCGGCGGGATCAGCTCCTACAATGAGCAGTTCTTC
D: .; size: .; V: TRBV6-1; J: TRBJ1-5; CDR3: CASSQAQPQHF; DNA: TGTGCCAGCAGTCAAGCTCAGCCCCAGCATTTT
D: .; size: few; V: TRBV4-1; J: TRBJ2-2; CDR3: CASSQDRGIGELFF; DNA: TGCGCCAGCAGCCAAGATCGAGGAATCGGGGAGCTGTTTTTT
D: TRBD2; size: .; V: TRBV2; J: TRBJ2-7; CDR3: CASTGVKLAGERYEQYF; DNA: TGTGCCAGCACTGGGGTCAAATTAGCGGGAGAACGGTACGAGCAGTACTTC
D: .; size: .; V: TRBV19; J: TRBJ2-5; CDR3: CASSIGPTKAQETQYF; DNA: TGTGCCAGTAGTATCGGGCCGACGAAAGCGCAAGAGACCCAGTACTTC